This T cell receptor beta chain was recovered during a study of blood T cell repertoires in COVID-19. Repertoires were generated with immunoSEQ multiplex PCR, while TCRdb's copy carries only in-frame clones and drops some. This table has roughly 410,000 clones, roughly 90% appearing once. This TCR was recovered from a middle-aged woman with COVID-19, enrolled during active disease. Material: peripheral blood.

The CDR3 DNA reads TGTGCCAGCAGTAGGGGGTCAGGGGCTTCCTACGAGCAGTACTTC. Translated, it gives CASSRGSGASYEQYF. The rearrangement links TRBV7-3 to TRBJ2-7; perhaps TRBD1 as D (6 bases). CDR1 SGHTA and CDR2 FQGTGA come from the germline V gene. Trimming left V 6 bases short and J 1 base short, with 16 bases between. There are 15 residues in the CDR3.